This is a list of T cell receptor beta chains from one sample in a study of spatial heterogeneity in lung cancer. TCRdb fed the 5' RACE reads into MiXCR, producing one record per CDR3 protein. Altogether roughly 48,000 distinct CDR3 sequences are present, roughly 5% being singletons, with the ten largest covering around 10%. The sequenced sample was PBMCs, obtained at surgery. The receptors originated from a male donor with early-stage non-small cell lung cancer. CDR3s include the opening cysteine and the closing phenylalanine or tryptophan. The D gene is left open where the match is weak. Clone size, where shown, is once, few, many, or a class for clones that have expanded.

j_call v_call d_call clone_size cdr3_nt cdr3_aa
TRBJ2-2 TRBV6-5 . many TGTGCCAGCAGTTACTCGTGGGAGCGGAGAACGAACACCGGGGAGCTGTTTTTT CASSYSWERRTNTGELFF
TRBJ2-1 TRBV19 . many TGTGCCAGTACCACCGCCGGGGACCCCAATGAGCAGTTCTTC CASTTAGDPNEQFF
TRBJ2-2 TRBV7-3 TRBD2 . TGTGCCAGCAGCCCCAGCGGGATCGGAACCGGGGAGCTGTTTTTT CASSPSGIGTGELFF
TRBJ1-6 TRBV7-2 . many TGTGCCAGCAGCTCCCCCATCAATTCACCCCTCCACTTT CASSSPINSPLHF
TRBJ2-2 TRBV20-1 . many TGCAGTGCTAGTAGAGGGGGAACCGGGGAGCTGTTTTTT CSASRGGTGELFF
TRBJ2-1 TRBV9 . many TGTGCCAGCAGCGTAGACTCCCTCTCCTACAATGAGCAGTTCTTC CASSVDSLSYNEQFF
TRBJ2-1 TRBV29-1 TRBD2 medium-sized TGCAGCGCCGGACTAGCGGGACCCTACAATGAGCAGTTCTTC CSAGLAGPYNEQFF
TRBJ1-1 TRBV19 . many TGTGCCAGTAGTCCATACCTTCGGAGTGAAGCTTTCTTT CASSPYLRSEAFF
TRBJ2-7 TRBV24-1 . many TGTGCCACCAGAGCCACAGGAATCTCCGAGCAGTACTTC CATRATGISEQYF
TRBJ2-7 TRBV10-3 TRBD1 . TGTGCCACCGGCCAGGGGGACTACGAGCAGTACTTC CATGQGDYEQYF
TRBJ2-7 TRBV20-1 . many TGCAGTGCAATCCCGGGGGCCTCCTACGAGCAGTACTTC CSAIPGASYEQYF
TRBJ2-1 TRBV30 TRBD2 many TGTGCCTGGAGGGTACCGGCTAGCGGGAGAATTGGTGAGCAGTTCTTC CAWRVPASGRIGEQFF
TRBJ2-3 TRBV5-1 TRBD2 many TGCGCCAGCAGCTTGGGGACTAGCGGGAGTATTGCATACACAGATACGCAGTATTTT CASSLGTSGSIAYTDTQYF
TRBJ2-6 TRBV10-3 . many TGTGCCACCTTAGCGTTAGACTCTGGGGCCAACGTCCTGACTTTC CATLALDSGANVLTF
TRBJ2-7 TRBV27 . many TGTGCCAGCAGAGCCGGGGAGTACGCGGGCGAGCAGTACTTC CASRAGEYAGEQYF
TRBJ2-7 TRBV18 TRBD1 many TGTGCCAGCTCACCGACAGGGACGGGGGAGCAGTACTTC CASSPTGTGEQYF
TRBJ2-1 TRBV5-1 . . TGCGCCAGCAGCTTGCCAGTAGTAGAGAATGAGCAGTTCTTC CASSLPVVENEQFF
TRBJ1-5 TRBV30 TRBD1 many TGTGCCTCCGAACCGGGACAGGTGATGGATCAGCCCCAGCATTTT CASEPGQVMDQPQHF
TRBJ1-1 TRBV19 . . TGTGCCAGTAGTCACCCCCCGCACACAAATGAAGCTTTCTTT CASSHPPHTNEAFF
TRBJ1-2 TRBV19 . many TGTGCCAGTAGCCGCACGCAGGGGATATATGGCTACACCTTC CASSRTQGIYGYTF
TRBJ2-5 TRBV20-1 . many TGCAGTGCTAGAGATCAGGGGACGGTACAAGAGACCCAGTACTTC CSARDQGTVQETQYF
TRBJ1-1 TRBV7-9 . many TGTGCCAGCAGCCCTACAGGGCTCACTGAAGCTTTCTTT CASSPTGLTEAFF
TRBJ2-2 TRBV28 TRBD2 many TGTGCCAGCAGCCCTAGCGGGAGTCGTACCGGGGAGCTGTTTTTT CASSPSGSRTGELFF
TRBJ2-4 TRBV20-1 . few TGCAGTGCTAGTGGCTTGGCCTCATGGGACATTCAGTACTTC CSASGLASWDIQYF
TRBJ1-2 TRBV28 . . TGTGCCAGCAGTTTATCGGCACAGCTTAACTATGGCTACACCTTC CASSLSAQLNYGYTF
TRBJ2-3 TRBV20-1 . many TGCAGTGCTACCCCGGGACCCAGCACAGATACGCAGTATTTT CSATPGPSTDTQYF
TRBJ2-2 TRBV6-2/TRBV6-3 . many TGTGCCAGCAGTCGCCCGCATCCGAACACCGGGGAGCTGTTTTTT CASSRPHPNTGELFF
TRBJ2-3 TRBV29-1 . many TGCAGCGTTGATAGCGGTCCAGATACGCAGTATTTT CSVDSGPDTQYF
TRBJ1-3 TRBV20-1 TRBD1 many TGCAGTGCTAGAGGTGGACAGGGACCCTCTGGAAACACCATATATTTT CSARGGQGPSGNTIYF
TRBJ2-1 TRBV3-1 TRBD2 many TGTGCCAGCAGTCCTAGCGGGCTCGGAATGAATGAGCAGTTCTTC CASSPSGLGMNEQFF